Presented here are 23 T cell receptor beta chains from one specimen sequenced in a study of metastatic and nonmetastatic thyroid tumors. TCRdb called clones again from the PCR reads with MiXCR. The profile shows fewer than 4,500 clones, approximately 23% of them singletons. There were no patients who had received any treatment before thyroid surgery. Sequenced material: tumor tissue. These receptors originate from a male donor with papillary thyroid cancer or a benign thyroid nodule (not recorded which). Some clones in this sample may be carry-over from other donors' samples.

This clone was found a few times. The rearrangement joins TRBV6-1 to TRBJ1-2; 7 positions agree with TRBD1. V gave up 5 bases and J gave up 6 bases; unmatched junction bases: 6. Germline-derived CDR1 and CDR2 are MNHNS and SASEGT. This CDR3 is built from 13 residues. CDR3 nucleotides: TGTGCCAGCAGTACAGGGGACGCTGATGGCTACACCTTC. This sequence encodes CASSTGDADGYTF.

Comments on this clone: One end of the junction fails to match germline, which may point to a read error. The V call is TRBV30, the J call TRBJ2-2; weak D call: TRBD1 (6 bases). Germline CDR1 and CDR2: GTSNPN and SVGIG (reference sequence). This CDR3 has 16 amino acids. The CDR3 DNA sequence: TGTGCCACCAAGCCATGGGCAGGGGTTGTCACCGGGGAGCTGATTTTT. It translates to CATKPWAGVVTGELIF.

This clone has a single count. J is TRBJ2-2 and V is TRBV5-1; 13 bases agree with TRBD2. The V segment lost 4 bases and the J segment 4 bases; nucleotides outside the gene matches: 4. CDR3 length: 16 residues. Germline-derived CDR1 and CDR2 are SGHRS and YFSETQ. The CDR3 reads CASSGGLAGFTGELFF. In DNA, the CDR3 is TGCGCCAGCAGCGGGGGACTAGCGGGGTTCACCGGGGAGCTGTTTTTT.

The chain uses TRBV15 and TRBJ1-1; D is unresolved. There are 14 residues in the CDR3. CDR1 LNHNV and CDR2 YYDKDF come from the germline V gene (reference sequence). With 0 bases removed from V and 7 bases from J, the gap between germline ends came to 12 bases. The DNA for the CDR3 is TGTGCCACCAGCAGAGATTCCCGCGCAAATGAAGCTTTCTTT. This codes for CATSRDSRANEAFF.

The table lists this clone with a few counts. V gene TRBV6-1 combines with J gene TRBJ1-2; perhaps TRBD1 as D (6 bases). The CDR3 extends over 14 amino acids. Germline V gene lookup returns CDR1 MNHNS and CDR2 SASEGT. Trimming removed 6 bases from V and 4 bases from J, with 15 bases in between. This CDR3 is CASSSDSAAYGYTF. CDR3 DNA: TGTGCCAGCAGCTCGGACAGCGCAGCCTATGGCTACACCTTC.

The J gene is TRBJ2-3, the V gene TRBV9; D remains unclear. The germline V gene has CDR1 SGDLS and CDR2 YYNGEE. This CDR3 is built from 13 residues. The V end was cut by 4 bases, the J end by 3 bases, with 9 bases between. In DNA form, the CDR3 reads TGTGCCAGCAGCCCTCCGTTTACAGATACGCAGTATTTT. This gives the protein CASSPPFTDTQYF.

This chain links TRBV6-2 or TRBV6-3 with TRBJ2-7, with TRBD2 matching over 7 bases. Trimming at V came to 10 bases and at J to 3 bases, leaving 12 bases not matched to a gene. Germline V gene sequence: CDR1 MNHEY, CDR2 SVGEGT. The CDR3 totals 14 residues. CDR3 bases: TGTGCCACGACCCGGGGTAGGACTAGCTACGAGCAGTACTTC. Translating it yields CATTRGRTSYEQYF.

This clone is large in the sample. This chain connects TRBV6-1 to TRBJ2-2; D call uncertain. There are 13 residues in the CDR3. The germline CDR1 and CDR2 sequences are MNHNS and SASEGT. V dropped 7 bases and J dropped 4 bases, with 10 bases sitting between them. The CDR3 here is CASTRYSTGELFF. The CDR3 DNA is TGTGCCAGCACAAGATACAGCACCGGGGAGCTGTTTTTT.

This clone was seen a handful of times. The gene calls are TRBV19 and TRBJ2-6; D gene uncertain. Germline values: CDR1 LNHDA, CDR2 SQIVND (reference sequence). The V end lost 2 bases, the J end lost 0 bases, and 5 bases lay between the germline ends. The CDR3 sequence is 15 residues long. CDR3 sequence reads: CASSIINSGANVLTF. CDR3 nucleotide sequence: TGTGCCAGTAGTATAATTAACTCTGGGGCCAACGTCCTGACTTTC.

This clone occurred many times. An end of the junction differs from the germline gene, which may be a read error. The sample carries other DNA sequences with the same CDR3. V usage is TRBV5-1 and J usage is TRBJ1-4, with TRBD1 as a possible D gene (6 bases). Germline V CDR1 and CDR2: SGHRS, YFSETQ. This CDR3 region has 15 residues. The chain's CDR3 is CASSLYRGAKEKLFF. DNA for the CDR3: TGCGCCAGCAGCTTGTATCGGGGGGCTAAAGAAAAACTGTTTTTC.

V usage is TRBV10-2 and J usage is TRBJ1-4; unclear D gene. The CDR3 extends over 15 amino acids. Germline V gives CDR1 WSHSY, CDR2 SAAADI. Trimming cost V 2 bases and J 8 bases, with 15 bases left between them. This chain's CDR3 is CASSESPHGLEKLFF. CDR3 sequence (DNA): TGCGCCAGCAGTGAGAGTCCCCATGGTTTGGAAAAACTGTTTTTT.

This clone is labeled as medium-sized (0.01 to 0.1%). J is TRBJ1-3 and V is TRBV19; D is ambiguous. V dropped 8 bases and J dropped 0 bases, with 8 bases sitting between them. The CDR3 contains 13 residues. CDR1 LNHDA and CDR2 SQIVND come from the germline V gene (reference sequence). The CDR3 DNA follows: TGTGCCAGTTCGGGTTTCTCTGGAAACACCATATATTTT. It is translated as CASSGFSGNTIYF.

This clone appeared a few times. The chain recombines TRBV6-1 with TRBJ2-2, with 7 bases matching TRBD1. Per germline, CDR1 MNHNS and CDR2 SASEGT. This CDR3 comprises 16 residues. V dropped 8 bases and J dropped 2; count of bases not matched to a gene: 11. CDR3 coding DNA: TGTGCCAGCCGCCCACCGGGACAGATTAACACCGGGGAGCTGTTTTTT. Protein sequence: CASRPPGQINTGELFF.

The J gene is TRBJ2-1, the V gene TRBV28; D might be TRBD2 (6 bases). The CDR3 runs to 15 residues. V was trimmed by 4 bases and J by 5 bases, leaving 15 bases between them. Germline V gene sequence: CDR1 MDHEN, CDR2 SYDVKM. This CDR3 reads CASSSAGSGDNEQFF. The DNA of the CDR3 is TGTGCCAGCAGTTCTGCCGGGAGTGGGGACAATGAGCAGTTCTTC.

A remark on this clone: This is likely a read error, given that the CDR3 carries no conserved phenylalanine or tryptophan at its end. The V and J genes are TRBV28 and TRBJ2-7, with 8 bases matching TRBD1. The CDR3 is 15 amino acids. With 7 bases clipped from V and 6 bases from J, the junction kept 14 bases outside the gene matches. The germline V gene encodes CDR1 MDHEN and CDR2 SYDVKM. CDR3 region: CASNPRTGKSGEQYC. CDR3 sequence (DNA): TGTGCCAGCAACCCACGGACAGGGAAGAGTGGCGAGCAGTACTGC.

Note on this clone: This may be a read error, as it is one base from a much larger clone. Other DNA sequences of this sample code for an identical CDR3. The V gene is TRBV20-1, the J gene TRBJ2-3; D gene ambiguous. The CDR3 contains 15 residues. The germline V gene has CDR1 DFQATT and CDR2 SNEGSKA (reference sequence). This CDR3 is CSARDFSGFADTQCF. The CDR3, as DNA: TGCAGTGCTAGAGATTTTAGTGGGTTCGCAGATACGCAGTGTTTT.

This clone rates as medium-sized. The rearrangement links TRBV20-1 to TRBJ2-7; the match to TRBD2 covers 11 bases. Germline trimming cut 3 bases from V and 5 bases from J; bases unmatched to any gene: 6. The CDR3 runs 14 residues. Germline CDR1 is DFQATT and CDR2 is SNEGSKA (reference sequence). Here the CDR3 DNA reads TGCAGTGCTAGGGCAACTAGCGGGAGCAACGAGCAGTACTTC. Its protein is CSARATSGSNEQYF.

The genes are TRBV6-1 and TRBJ2-7; D possibly corresponds to TRBD1 (5 bases). Germline loops: CDR1 MNHNS, CDR2 SASEGT. V lost 0 bases, J lost 1 base, and 10 bases lay in between. The CDR3 is made up of 15 amino acids. The CDR3 loop is CASSEAHDSSYEQYF. CDR3 DNA: TGTGCCAGCAGTGAAGCGCATGACAGTTCCTACGAGCAGTACTTC.

In regard to this clone: Its ends do not fully match the called genes, so a read error is possible. DNA of the CDR3: TGTACCAGCAGTGTAACCCGGGTGACTAATCTGTTTTTT. This gives the protein CTSSVTRVTNLFF. The chain links TRBV6-1 to TRBJ1-4; D gene unclear. CDR1 and CDR2 from the germline V gene are MNHNS and SASEGT. CDR3 length equals 13 residues.

In this sample, this clone turned up a few times. The chain links TRBV12-3 or TRBV12-4 to TRBJ2-7, with D perhaps TRBD2 (5 bases). This CDR3 has 12 amino acids. The V end was cut by 5 bases, the J end by 8 bases, with 13 bases between. CDR3 in DNA: TGTGCCAGCAGTCCTCCCGGGATACAGCAGTACTTC. It encodes CASSPPGIQQYF.

This clone occurred a few times. This sequence joins TRBV28 and TRBJ1-4; D is perhaps TRBD1 (5 bases). Germline V CDR1 and CDR2: MDHEN, SYDVKM. Trimming removed 3 bases from V and 4 bases from J, with 9 bases in between. The CDR3 has 14 amino acids. CDR3 coding DNA: TGTGCCAGCAGTTTCGGCGGACATAATGAAAAACTGTTTTTT. As protein: CASSFGGHNEKLFF.

This clone has just a few counts. V is TRBV28 and J is TRBJ1-1; D gene ambiguous. Trimming took 5 bases from V and 8 from J, leaving 9 bases between them. CDR3 length: 11 residues. Germline lookup yields CDR1 MDHEN and CDR2 SYDVKM. CDR3 in DNA: TGTGCCAGCAGTCCGGCTGGCGAAGCTTTCTTT. Translating gives CASSPAGEAFF.

This clone was counted between two and nine times. The chain recombines TRBV6-6 with TRBJ1-2, with 7 bases lining up with TRBD1. Germline V gives CDR1 MNHNY, CDR2 SVGAGI (reference sequence). The CDR3 loop spans 13 amino acids. Trimming removed 2 bases from V and 13 bases from J; junction bases left unmatched: 10. CDR3 residues: CASSYTKGARGTF. DNA for the CDR3: TGTGCCAGCAGTTACACCAAGGGGGCGCGGGGCACCTTC.